Each of the 21 T cell receptor beta chains below was sequenced from the same sample in a study of tissue T cells after allogeneic stem cell transplantation. Libraries were prepared by immunoSEQ multiplex PCR; TCRdb keeps only in-frame clonotypes and omits some of them. Here the sample spans just over 800 clones, roughly 44% being singletons. The material was ileal tissue, obtained at autopsy. These receptors were obtained from a female patient aged 40-69 years with steroid-refractory graft-versus-host disease after an allogeneic stem cell transplant. The T cells may come from the graft donor.

V usage is TRBV24-1 and J usage is TRBJ2-3; 9 positions match TRBD1. Germline V gene data show CDR1 as KGHDR and CDR2 as SFDVKD. The CDR3 loop spans 15 amino acids. The V segment lost 6 bases and the J segment 3 bases; nucleotides outside the gene matches: 6. CDR3 DNA sequence: TGTGCCACCAGTCTGGGACAGGGAGGGACAGATACGCAGTATTTT. Its translation is CATSLGQGGTDTQYF.

The V call is TRBV9, the J call TRBJ2-2; no clear D gene. V was trimmed by 0 bases and J by 6 bases, leaving 12 bases between them. The CDR3 spans 15 residues. CDR1 is SGDLS, CDR2 YYNGEE, per germline. In DNA, the CDR3 is TGTGCCAGCAGCGTAGATCTTAGTATCCCCGGGGAGCTGTTTTTT. Its protein is CASSVDLSIPGELFF.

The chain is built from TRBV6-5 and TRBJ1-2; tentatively, D is TRBD1 (6 bases). This CDR3 spans 12 amino acids. Per the germline V gene, CDR1 is MNHEY and CDR2 is SVGAGI. Between the trimmed V and J ends, which lost 5 bases and 7 bases, there was a span of 11 bases. CDR3 residues: CASSRRGGGYTF. The CDR3 bases are TGTGCCAGCAGTCGCAGGGGAGGTGGCTACACCTTC.

This clone has only one observation. This chain connects TRBV10-3 to TRBJ2-7; D is unresolved. V dropped 5 bases and J dropped 2 bases, with 7 bases sitting between them. Germline values: CDR1 ENHRY, CDR2 SYGVKD. The CDR3 has 12 residues. The CDR3 is CAISFGAYEQYF. The CDR3, as DNA: TGTGCCATCAGTTTTGGGGCCTACGAGCAGTACTTC.

This chain uses TRBV5-1 with TRBJ1-3; TRBD1 is a possible D gene (6 bases). V lost 1 base to trimming and J lost 4 bases, with 12 bases between them. Germline V lookup: CDR1 SGHRS, CDR2 YFSETQ. This CDR3 region has 15 residues. The CDR3 bases are TGCGCCAGCAGCTTGACGGCAGGGGTAGGAAACACCATATATTTT. This encodes CASSLTAGVGNTIYF.

The rearrangement joins TRBV5-1 to TRBJ2-5; the D gene could be TRBD1 or TRBD2 (5 bases each). Between the trimmed V and J ends, which lost 3 bases and 4 bases, there was a span of 7 bases. Per the germline V gene, CDR1 is SGHRS and CDR2 is YFSETQ. The CDR3 runs 12 residues. In nucleotides, the CDR3 is TGCGCCAGCAGCTCGAGGGGAGAGACCCAGTACTTC. Translation: CASSSRGETQYF.

This clone showed up just a few times. The rearrangement joins TRBV18 to TRBJ2-3; a possible D gene is TRBD2 (5 bases). Trimming took off 5 bases at V and 3 bases at J, with 9 bases between the two ends. CDR1 is KGHSH and CDR2 is LQKENI in the germline V gene. This CDR3 contains 13 residues. DNA of the CDR3: TGTGCCAGCTCAGTTCTAGCAACAGATACGCAGTATTTT. This encodes CASSVLATDTQYF.

The chain joins TRBV11-2 to TRBJ1-4; no definite D call. The CDR3 totals 15 residues. Germline CDR1 reads SGHAT; CDR2 reads FQNNGV. V was shortened by 1 base and J by 5 bases, with 11 bases between the two germline ends. The CDR3 here is CASSLGWSANEKLFF. CDR3 sequence (DNA): TGTGCCAGCAGCTTAGGTTGGAGTGCGAATGAAAAACTGTTTTTT. Looking up the rest from reference TRBV11-2 and TRBJ1-4 gives the full variable domain: EAGVAQSPRYKIIEKRQSVAFWCNPISGHATLYWYQQILGQGPKLLIQFQNNGVVDDSQLPKDRFSAERLKGVDSTLKIQPAKLEDSAVYLCASSLGWSANEKLFFGSGTQLSVL.

This clone showed up just once. The V call is TRBV19, the J call TRBJ2-7, with D unresolved. Germline loops: CDR1 LNHDA, CDR2 SQIVND (reference sequence). Trimming removed 6 bases from V and 5 bases from J, with 20 bases in between. CDR3 length: 15 residues. The CDR3 here is CASRQIGRGPHEQYF. CDR3 in DNA: TGTGCCAGTAGACAGATAGGTCGAGGTCCACACGAGCAGTACTTC.

CDR3 loop: CASSAGRGQPQHF. CDR3 sequence (DNA): TGTGCCAGCAGCGCCGGAAGGGGCCAGCCCCAGCATTTT. This chain joins TRBV9 and TRBJ1-5, with a tentative D call TRBD1 (5 bases). The germline V and J ends were trimmed by 3 bases and 7 bases, with 11 bases remaining between them. The CDR3 is made up of 13 amino acids. The germline gives CDR1 SGDLS, CDR2 YYNGEE.

J is TRBJ1-5 and V is TRBV27, with 7 bases identical to TRBD1. CDR1 is MNHEY and CDR2 is SMNVEV in the germline V gene (reference sequence). The ends lost 2 bases at V and 2 bases at J; junction bases unmatched: 3. The CDR3 loop spans 15 amino acids. This chain's CDR3 is CASSLIGTGNQPQHF. In DNA form, the CDR3 reads TGTGCCAGCAGTTTAATTGGGACAGGCAATCAGCCCCAGCATTTT.

Only a few counts were recorded for this clone. The CDR3 DNA reads as TGTGCCAGCAGCCTCGGACGGAATGAAAAACTGTTTTTT. Its translation is CASSLGRNEKLFF. V gene TRBV7-9 combines with J gene TRBJ1-4; D gene ambiguous. This CDR3 is built from 13 residues. Trimming left V 5 bases short and J 5 bases short, with 9 bases between. Germline lookup yields CDR1 SEHNR and CDR2 FQNEAQ (reference sequence).

The chain has TRBV25-1 and TRBJ1-6, with D unresolved. Germline assignment: CDR1 MGHDK and CDR2 SYGVNS. The CDR3 is 14 residues long. The V end lost 3 bases, the J end lost 9 bases, and 12 bases lay between the germline ends. In nucleotides, the CDR3 is TGTGCCAGCAGTGACTCAGTGTGGTTTTCACCCCTCCACTTT. Encoded protein: CASSDSVWFSPLHF.

This clone is labeled as medium-sized. The gene calls are TRBV5-8 and TRBJ2-5; 14 bases fit TRBD2. Germline values: CDR1 SGHTS, CDR2 YDEGEE. The CDR3 sequence is 17 residues long. V lost 3 bases to trimming and J lost 5 bases; unmatched junction nucleotides: 9. CDR3 nucleotide sequence: TGTGCCAGCAGCTCGGCCGGGACTAGCGGGAGAGGGGAGACCCAGTACTTC. Residues: CASSSAGTSGRGETQYF. The full variable domain, in which reference TRBV5-8 and TRBJ2-5 provide the parts outside the CDR3, is EAGVTQSPTHLIKTRGQQATLRCSPISGHTSVYWYQQALGLGLQFLLWYDEGEERNRGNFPPRFSGRQFPNYSSELNVNALELEDSALYLCASSSAGTSGRGETQYFGPGTRLLVL.

This clone was seen a handful of times. The rearrangement uses TRBV30 and TRBJ1-2, with D unclear. The germline gives CDR1 GTSNPN, CDR2 SVGIG (reference sequence). This CDR3 has 12 residues. V was pared by 0 bases and J by 12 bases, with 14 bases between. The CDR3 nucleotides are TGTGCCTGGAGTGTGGCGGGCGTGGGCAACACCTTC. It encodes CAWSVAGVGNTF.

CDR3 sequence: CASYSIRGAEETQYF. Here the CDR3 DNA reads TGTGCCAGCTATTCAATAAGGGGCGCGGAGGAGACCCAGTACTTC. The chain is built from TRBV18 and TRBJ2-5; tentative D call: TRBD1 (5 bases). The germline V gene has CDR1 KGHSH and CDR2 LQKENI. The CDR3 loop spans 15 amino acids. The V and J ends lost 7 bases and 5 bases respectively, with 20 bases between them.

In its sample, this clone ranks as large (0.1 to 1%). This chain uses TRBV10-3 with TRBJ2-5; 13 bases agree with TRBD2. The V gene's germline CDR1 is ENHRY and CDR2 SYGVKD. The CDR3 consists of 13 residues. V shed 10 bases, J shed 5 bases, and the junction held 4 bases outside the gene matches. The CDR3 DNA reads as TGTGCCACACGACTAGCGGGAGGTGAGACCCAGTACTTC. Amino acids: CATRLAGGETQYF.

Within the sample, this clone is large. This chain uses TRBV7-2 with TRBJ1-2; TRBD1 is a possible D gene (5 bases). V lost 0 bases to trimming and J lost 2 bases, with 7 bases between them. Germline V lookup: CDR1 SGHTA, CDR2 FQGNSA. The CDR3 spans 14 residues. Here the CDR3 DNA reads TGTGCCAGCAGCTTAGCGGGGGGGAACTATGGCTACACCTTC. Encoded protein: CASSLAGGNYGYTF.

The chain has TRBV5-1 and TRBJ1-1, with 7 positions matching TRBD1. The CDR3 runs 14 residues. Germline V gene sequence: CDR1 SGHRS, CDR2 YFSETQ. Trimming cost V 4 bases and J 0 bases; bases outside gene matches: 3. CDR3 region: CASSRGQMNTEAFF. The CDR3, as DNA: TGCGCCAGCAGCCGGGGACAGATGAACACTGAAGCTTTCTTT.

This clone was seen only a few times. This chain uses TRBV18 with TRBJ1-5; 7 bases align to TRBD1. Germline V lookup: CDR1 KGHSH, CDR2 LQKENI. V shed 3 bases and J 0 bases; nucleotides not matched to a gene: 5. The CDR3 is 16 residues long. The CDR3 region is CASSPGTAFSNQPQHF. The CDR3 DNA sequence: TGTGCCAGCTCACCTGGGACAGCCTTTAGCAATCAGCCCCAGCATTTT.

In its sample, this clone ranks as large. V is TRBV3-1 (or the pseudogene TRBV3-2) and J is TRBJ1-6; no firm D call. The CDR3 extends over 18 amino acids. CDR1 LGHDT and CDR2 YNNKEL come from the germline V gene (reference sequence). Trimming pared 4 bases from V and 0 bases from J, leaving 16 bases between. The CDR3 DNA sequence: TGTGCCAGCAGCCGATTTGGCGGTCTGAGCTCCTATAATTCACCCCTCCACTTT. Translating it yields CASSRFGGLSSYNSPLHF.